This TCR beta chain originates from a study of T cell responses to AZD1222 COVID-19 vaccine. CDR3 length: 12 residues. The germline V gene encodes CDR1 DFQATT and CDR2 SNEGSKA (reference sequence). Trimming cost V 3 bases and J 8 bases, with 13 bases left between them. The study, taken as a whole, reports: Breadth and depth of Spike-specific TCRs rose after two AZD1222 doses.

Generated by immunoSEQ multiplex PCR, the TCRdb table keeps only in-frame clones and is missing some. In the table there are approximately 100,000 clones, about 90% of which are singletons. Note on this clone: Its target is not known.

This sequence joins TRBV20-1 and TRBJ1-2; the D gene is possibly TRBD1 (6 bases). The sequence came from an adult in good health. This material consisted of peripheral blood, taken on day 0 of AZD1222 vaccination. In nucleotides, the CDR3 is TGCAGTGCTAGTCCGGGGGCAAGGGGCTACACCTTC. Translation: CSASPGARGYTF.